This TCR beta chain emerged from a study of cytomegalovirus exposure and HLA in healthy donors. The CDR3 covers 14 residues. Germline V gene lookup returns CDR1 MNHEY and CDR2 SVGAGI. After removal of 6 bases from V and 4 bases from J, the junction contained 6 bases not matched to a gene. About this clone itself: Its antigen is unidentified.

PCR involved 60 Vbeta and 13 Jbeta primers. Assay: immunoSEQ multiplex PCR; the TCRdb copy retains only in-frame clones and omits some. The sample shows about 180,000 clones, 80% of them seen only once. Study-wide results and limits: Some segments of the V type, notably TRBV6-2 and TRBV6-3, were excluded as indistinguishable. In all likelihood, a cluster of highly shared sequence variants was a sequencing artifact. The only immune exposure information that was available was CMV serostatus. Per a later analysis, HLA-associated TCR beta chains showed more clonal expansion than other, equally common TCR beta chains.

This receptor was identified in a woman aged 25-40 years in good health and CMV-seronegative. Sequencing was carried out using PBMCs. The rearrangement joins TRBV6-5 to TRBJ1-2, with 9 bases aligning to TRBD1. The CDR3 region is CASSYRGPGYGYTF. In DNA, the CDR3 is TGTGCCAGCAGCTACAGGGGGCCGGGCTATGGCTACACCTTC.